Given below is one T cell receptor beta chain in context. The source of the sample is a study of T cells after yellow fever vaccination. The CDR3 has 15 residues. V gave up 5 bases and J gave up 9 bases; unmatched junction bases: 9. In TCRdb, the 5' RACE reads were re-called with MiXCR into one record per CDR3 protein. The profile covers 200,000 to 300,000 distinct CDR3 sequences, with less than 8.5% appearing a single time and about 0.85% taken by the ten largest. The receptor was derived from a man aged 25 to 40 who received the YFV17D yellow fever vaccine. The starting material was CD4+ T cells sorted from PBMCs, obtained 15 days after the yellow fever booster vaccination. The rearrangement uses TRBV12-3 or TRBV12-4 and TRBJ2-1; 11 positions agree with TRBD1. Here the CDR3 DNA reads TGTGCCAGCAGTAACGGGACAGGGGGAGATAGTGAGCAGTTCTTC. Translating it yields CASSNGTGGDSEQFF.